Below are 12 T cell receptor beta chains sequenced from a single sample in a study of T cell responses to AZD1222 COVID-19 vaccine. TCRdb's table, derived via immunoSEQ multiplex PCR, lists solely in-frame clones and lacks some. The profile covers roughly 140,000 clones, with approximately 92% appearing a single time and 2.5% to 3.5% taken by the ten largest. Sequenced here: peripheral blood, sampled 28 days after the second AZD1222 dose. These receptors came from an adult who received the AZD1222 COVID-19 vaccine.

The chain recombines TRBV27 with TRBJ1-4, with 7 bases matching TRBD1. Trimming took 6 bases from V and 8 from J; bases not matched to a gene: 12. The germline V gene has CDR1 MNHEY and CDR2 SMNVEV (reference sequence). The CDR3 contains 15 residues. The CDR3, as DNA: TGTGCCAGCAGGAGAACCGGGACAGTGGGGGAAAAACTGTTTTTT. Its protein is CASRRTGTVGEKLFF.

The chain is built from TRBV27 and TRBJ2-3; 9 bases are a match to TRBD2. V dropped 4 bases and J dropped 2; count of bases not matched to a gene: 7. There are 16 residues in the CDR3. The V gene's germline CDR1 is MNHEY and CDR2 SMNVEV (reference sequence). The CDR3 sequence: CASSSLTSGYTDTQYF. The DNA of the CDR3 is TGTGCCAGCAGTTCATTGACTAGCGGCTACACAGATACGCAGTATTTT.

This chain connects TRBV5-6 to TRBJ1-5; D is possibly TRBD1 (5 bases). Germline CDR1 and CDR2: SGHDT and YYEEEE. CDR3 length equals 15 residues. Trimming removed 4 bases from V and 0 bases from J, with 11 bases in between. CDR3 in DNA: TGTGCCAGCAGCCTGGGGGGAGGTAGCAATCAGCCCCAGCATTTT. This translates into CASSLGGGSNQPQHF.

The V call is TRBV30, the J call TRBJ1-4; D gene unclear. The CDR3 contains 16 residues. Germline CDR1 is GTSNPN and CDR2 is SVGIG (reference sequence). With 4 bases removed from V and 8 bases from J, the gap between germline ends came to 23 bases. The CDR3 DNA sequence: TGTGCCTGGATTCCTACATCACTGGGAGGTGGGGAAAAACTGTTTTTT. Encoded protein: CAWIPTSLGGGEKLFF.

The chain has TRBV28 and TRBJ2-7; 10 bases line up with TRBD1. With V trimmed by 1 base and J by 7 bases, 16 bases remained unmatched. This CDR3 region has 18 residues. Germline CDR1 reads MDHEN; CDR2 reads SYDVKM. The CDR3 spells CASSLFPRGQGMRWEQYF. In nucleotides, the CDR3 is TGTGCCAGCAGTTTATTTCCCCGGGGACAGGGGATGAGGTGGGAGCAGTACTTC.

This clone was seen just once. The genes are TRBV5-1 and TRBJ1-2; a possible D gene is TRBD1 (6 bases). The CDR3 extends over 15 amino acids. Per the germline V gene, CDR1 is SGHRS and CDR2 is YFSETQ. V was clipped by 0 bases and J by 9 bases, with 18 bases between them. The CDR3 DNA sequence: TGCGCCAGCAGCTTGGCCCTTACAGGGTTCAGGAGCTACACCTTC. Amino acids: CASSLALTGFRSYTF.

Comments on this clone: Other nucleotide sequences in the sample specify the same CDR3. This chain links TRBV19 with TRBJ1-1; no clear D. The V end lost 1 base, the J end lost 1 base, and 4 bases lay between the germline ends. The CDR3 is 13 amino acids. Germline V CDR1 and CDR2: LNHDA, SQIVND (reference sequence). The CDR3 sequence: CASSIGRNTEAFF. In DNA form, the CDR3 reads TGTGCCAGTAGTATAGGACGGAACACTGAAGCTTTCTTT. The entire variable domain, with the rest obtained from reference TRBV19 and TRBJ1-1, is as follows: DGGITQSPKYLFRKEGQNVTLSCEQNLNHDAMYWYRQDPGQGLRLIYYSQIVNDFQKGDIAEGYSVSREKKESFPLTVTSAQKNPTAFYLCASSIGRNTEAFFGQGTRLTVV.

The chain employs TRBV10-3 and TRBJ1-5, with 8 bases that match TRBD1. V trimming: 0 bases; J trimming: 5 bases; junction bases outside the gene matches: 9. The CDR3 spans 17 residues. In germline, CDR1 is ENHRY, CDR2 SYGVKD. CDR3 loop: CAISESGDRGGDQPQHF. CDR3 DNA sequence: TGTGCCATCAGTGAGTCAGGCGACAGGGGAGGGGATCAGCCCCAGCATTTT.

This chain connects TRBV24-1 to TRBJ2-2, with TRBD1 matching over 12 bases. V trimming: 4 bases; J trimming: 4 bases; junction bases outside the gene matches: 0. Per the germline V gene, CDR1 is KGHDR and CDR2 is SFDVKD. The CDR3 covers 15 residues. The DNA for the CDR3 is TGTGCCACCAGTGAGGGACAGGGGGCCACCGGGGAGCTGTTTTTT. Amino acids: CATSEGQGATGELFF.

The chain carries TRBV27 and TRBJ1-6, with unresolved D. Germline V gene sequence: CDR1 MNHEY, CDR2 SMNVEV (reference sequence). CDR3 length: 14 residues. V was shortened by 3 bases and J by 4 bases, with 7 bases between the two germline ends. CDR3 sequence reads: CASSLYSYNSPLHF. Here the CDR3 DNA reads TGTGCCAGCAGTTTGTACAGTTATAATTCACCCCTCCACTTT.

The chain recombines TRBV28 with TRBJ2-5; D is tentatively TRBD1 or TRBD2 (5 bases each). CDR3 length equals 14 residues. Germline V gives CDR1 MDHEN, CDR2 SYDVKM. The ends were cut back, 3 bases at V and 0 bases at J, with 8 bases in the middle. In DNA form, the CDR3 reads TGTGCCAGCAGTTTCCGGGGCAACCAAGAGACCCAGTACTTC. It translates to CASSFRGNQETQYF.

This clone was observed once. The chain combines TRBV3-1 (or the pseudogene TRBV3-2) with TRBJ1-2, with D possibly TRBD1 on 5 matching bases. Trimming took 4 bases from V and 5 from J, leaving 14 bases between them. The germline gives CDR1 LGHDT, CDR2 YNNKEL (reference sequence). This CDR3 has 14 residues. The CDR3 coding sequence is TGTGCCAGCAGCCTTCAGGGTCCCAATTATGGCTACACCTTC. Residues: CASSLQGPNYGYTF.